These 22 T cell receptor beta chains came from one sample sequenced in a study of T-cell reconstitution after alpha-beta-depleted transplantation in children. Preparation of the TCRbeta library involved a method that used unique molecular identifiers. MiXCR, applied by TCRdb to the PCR reads, yields one record per CDR3 protein. This table has fewer than 120,000 distinct CDR3 sequences, approximately 10% appearing once. Sequences were derived from PBMCs from the stem cell graft donor, sampled from the stem cell graft. Receptors originate from a human donor who donated a stem cell graft to a child with acute lymphoblastic leukemia.

In this sample, this clonotype turned up many times. This chain joins TRBV4-1 and TRBJ1-4, with D unclear. From germline, CDR1 is MGHRA and CDR2 YSYEKL. This CDR3 is built from 14 residues. V was cut by 1 base and J by 8 bases, with 11 bases left in between. CDR3 nucleotides: TGCGCCAGCAGCCAAGTTGAGACAAGCGAAAAACTGTTTTTT. Amino acid sequence: CASSQVETSEKLFF.

This clonotype was counted many times. J is TRBJ1-6 and V is TRBV18; tentatively, D is TRBD1 (5 bases). Germline V gene sequence: CDR1 KGHSH, CDR2 LQKENI. This CDR3 region has 14 residues. The V gene lost 2 bases and the J gene lost 7 bases, with 9 bases spanning the gap. The CDR3 sequence: CASSPSGLNSPLHF. CDR3 DNA sequence: TGTGCCAGCTCACCATCAGGGTTGAATTCACCCCTCCACTTT.

This clonotype was counted many times. V is TRBV5-1 and J is TRBJ2-5; 10 nucleotides match TRBD2. Germline CDR1 SGHRS, CDR2 YFSETQ. The trim removed 3 bases at V and 5 bases at J, leaving 7 bases unmatched. The CDR3 is 15 amino acids. DNA of the CDR3: TGCGCCAGCAGCTGGGCCAGCGGGAGGGAGGAGACCCAGTACTTC. Protein sequence: CASSWASGREETQYF.

Many counts were recorded for this clonotype. V gene TRBV6-6 combines with J gene TRBJ2-1; 7 bases align to TRBD2. This CDR3 has 12 residues. J gave up 3 bases and V 11 bases, and 4 bases lay outside the gene matches. Germline V gene sequence: CDR1 MNHNY, CDR2 SVGAGI (reference sequence). For the CDR3, the DNA is TGTGCCGGGGGGGGTTACTACAATGAGCAGTTCTTC. Translation: CAGGGYYNEQFF.

Ten or more counts support this clonotype. The rearrangement joins TRBV11-2 to TRBJ2-1; D possibly uses TRBD1 or TRBD2 (5 bases each). The CDR3 has 18 residues. V dropped 2 bases and J dropped 5 bases, with 22 bases sitting between them. Per the germline V gene, CDR1 is SGHAT and CDR2 is FQNNGV. The chain's CDR3 is CASSLHFRASMGDNEQFF. Written as DNA, the CDR3 is TGTGCCAGCAGCTTACATTTTCGCGCCTCCATGGGGGACAATGAGCAGTTCTTC.

This clonotype was seen ten or more times. J is TRBJ2-5 and V is TRBV5-1, with D perhaps TRBD1 (5 bases). CDR1 and CDR2 from the germline V gene are SGHRS and YFSETQ. V lost 5 bases and J lost 1, with 9 bases in between. The CDR3 is 13 amino acids. The CDR3 reads CASSAGRQETQYF. The CDR3 DNA sequence: TGCGCCAGCAGTGCAGGGCGCCAAGAGACCCAGTACTTC.

In this sample, this clonotype turned up many times. The gene calls are TRBV7-9 and TRBJ2-3; 10 bases fit TRBD2. The CDR3 spans 17 residues. CDR1 SEHNR and CDR2 FQNEAQ come from the germline V gene (reference sequence). The V gene end was trimmed by 5 bases and the J gene end by 2 bases; junction bases not matched to a gene: 10. The CDR3 protein is CASSPTIAGGSTDTQYF. CDR3 sequence (DNA): TGTGCCAGCAGCCCAACTATAGCGGGAGGATCCACAGATACGCAGTATTTT.

This clonotype was counted ten times or more. The rearrangement uses TRBV14 and TRBJ2-1, with 10 bases that match TRBD2. The CDR3 covers 24 residues. Germline CDR1 SGHDN, CDR2 FVKESK. Unmatched junction bases numbered 27, after V lost 4 bases and J lost 0 bases. DNA for the CDR3: TGTGCCAGCAGCCTAAACTACAGGACGGACTACAGCGGGAGGGCCACGAGCTCCTACAATGAGCAGTTCTTC. Protein: CASSLNYRTDYSGRATSSYNEQFF. The entire variable domain, with the rest obtained from reference TRBV14 and TRBJ2-1, is as follows: EAGVTQFPSHSVIEKGQTVTLRCDPISGHDNLYWYRRVMGKEIKFLLHFVKESKQDESGMPNNRFLAERTGGTYSTLKVQPAELEDSGVYFCASSLNYRTDYSGRATSSYNEQFFGPGTRLTVL.

This clonotype appeared a few times. The chain has TRBV7-2 and TRBJ2-7; D assignment may be TRBD1 or TRBD2 (6 bases each). V was shortened by 5 bases and J by 2 bases, with 22 bases between the two germline ends. The CDR3 has 17 amino acids. Germline loops: CDR1 SGHTA, CDR2 FQGNSA. CDR3 sequence (DNA): TGTGCCAGCAGCCCCCCCGGAGGGGGAGTTTTCCCCTACGAGCAGTACTTC. As protein: CASSPPGGGVFPYEQYF. The whole variable domain, remainder taken from reference TRBV7-2 and TRBJ2-7, is GAGVSQSPSNKVTEKGKDVELRCDPISGHTALYWYRQSLGQGLEFLIYFQGNSAPDKSGLPSDRFSAERTGGSVSTLTIQRTQQEDSAVYLCASSPPGGGVFPYEQYFGPGTRLTVT.

This clonotype was seen repeatedly, ten times or more. The CDR3, as DNA: TGCGCCAGCAGCCAAGCCAGGAAGAGTGAAAAACTGTTTTTT. Translating gives CASSQARKSEKLFF. V usage is TRBV4-3 and J usage is TRBJ1-4; D remains ambiguous. V was shortened by 1 base and J by 7 bases, with 10 bases between the two germline ends. Germline CDR1 and CDR2: LGHNA and YSLEER. The CDR3 covers 14 residues.

This clonotype was seen ten or more times. The chain carries TRBV7-2 and TRBJ2-3, with D possibly TRBD2 on 6 matching bases. CDR3 length equals 14 residues. Germline values: CDR1 SGHTA, CDR2 FQGNSA. V gave up 5 bases and J gave up 5 bases, with 14 bases separating them. This chain's CDR3 is CASSLTRVGDTQYF. The CDR3 nucleotides are TGTGCCAGCAGCCTGACTAGAGTCGGAGATACGCAGTATTTT.

There are many counts of this clonotype. This chain joins TRBV30 and TRBJ2-7; possible D gene TRBD1, 6 bases. V was shortened by 5 bases and J by 2 bases, with 10 bases between the two germline ends. CDR1 and CDR2 from the germline V gene are GTSNPN and SVGIG (reference sequence). CDR3 length: 12 residues. The CDR3 DNA reads as TGTGCCTGGTCCGGGACACCCTACGAGCAGTACTTC. Translating it yields CAWSGTPYEQYF. The entire variable domain, with the rest obtained from reference TRBV30 and TRBJ2-7, is as follows: SQTIHQWPATLVQPVGSPLSLECTVEGTSNPNLYWYRQAAGRGLQLLFYSVGIGQISSEVPQNLSASRPQDRQFILSSKKLLLSDSGFYLCAWSGTPYEQYFGPGTRLTVT.

This clonotype was detected ten times or more. The chain links TRBV29-1 to TRBJ1-4, with D hard to call. Between the trimmed V and J ends, which lost 2 bases and 7 bases, there was a span of 11 bases. The CDR3 contains 13 residues. The germline V gene has CDR1 SQVTM and CDR2 ANQGSEA. CDR3 sequence reads: CSVETARGEKLFF. The CDR3, as DNA: TGCAGCGTTGAAACGGCCCGTGGTGAAAAACTGTTTTTT.

This clonotype was counted many times. The V call is TRBV6-2 or TRBV6-3, the J call TRBJ2-5, with 16 nucleotides matching TRBD2. Germline lookup yields CDR1 MNHEY and CDR2 SVGEGT. V shed 7 bases and J 1 base; nucleotides not matched to a gene: 6. The CDR3 has 17 residues. The CDR3 is CASTGTSGRELQETQYF. The CDR3 DNA is TGTGCCAGCACTGGGACTAGCGGGAGGGAGCTCCAAGAGACCCAGTACTTC.

The sample holds many counts of this clonotype. The CDR3 region is CASSQRTLGVETQYF. CDR3 in DNA: TGTGCCAGCAGCCAAAGGACACTCGGAGTGGAGACCCAGTACTTC. This rearrangement joins TRBV14 to TRBJ2-5; D is possibly TRBD1 (5 bases). Per the germline V gene, CDR1 is SGHDN and CDR2 is FVKESK. The CDR3 length is 15 residues. The ends were cut back, 2 bases at V and 5 bases at J, with 15 bases in the middle.

In its sample, this clonotype was seen many times. The chain joins TRBV3-1 to TRBJ2-7; 7 bases are shared with TRBD2. Germline CDR1 and CDR2: LGHDT and YNNKEL (reference sequence). There are 14 residues in the CDR3. J was trimmed by 3 bases and V by 10 bases; bases with no gene match: 12. CDR3 loop: CATGLASGDYEQYF. The CDR3 DNA reads TGTGCCACCGGCTTGGCTAGCGGAGACTACGAGCAGTACTTC.

This clonotype was seen repeatedly, ten times or more. This sequence joins TRBV12-3 or TRBV12-4 and TRBJ1-5; 7 bases align to TRBD1. The junction had 13 bases not matched to a gene; V was cut back by 5 bases and J by 3 bases. This CDR3 region has 17 residues. CDR3 in amino acids: CASSPGTADGANQPQHF. CDR3 in DNA: TGTGCCAGCAGTCCCGGGACAGCCGACGGGGCCAATCAGCCCCAGCATTTT.

This chain joins TRBV3-1 and TRBJ1-5; 7 bases agree with TRBD1. CDR3 length: 18 residues. Germline loops: CDR1 LGHDT, CDR2 YNNKEL (reference sequence). With 7 bases clipped from V and 6 bases from J, the junction kept 21 bases outside the gene matches. The CDR3 DNA follows: TGTGCCAGCACCCCAACCGTCGATGGGGACAGCAGAATTCAGCCCCAGCATTTT. Translation: CASTPTVDGDSRIQPQHF.

Many counts were recorded for this clonotype. V usage is TRBV20-1 and J usage is TRBJ2-7; TRBD2 matches 8 bases. V shed 3 bases and J 4 bases; nucleotides not matched to a gene: 5. Germline assignment: CDR1 DFQATT and CDR2 SNEGSKA (reference sequence). The CDR3 spans 13 residues. The CDR3 loop reads CSASSGTLYEQYF. CDR3 coding DNA: TGCAGTGCTAGTAGCGGGACCCTGTACGAGCAGTACTTC.

For this clonotype: This may arise from a read error, as a much more abundant clone is one base away. The chain has TRBV5-1 and TRBJ1-5; the D is unclear. CDR3 length equals 13 residues. Germline lookup yields CDR1 SGHRS and CDR2 YFSETQ. As DNA, the CDR3 is TGCGCCAGCAGCTTGGACGCAAATCAGCCCCATCATTTT. Protein sequence: CASSLDANQPHHF.

This clonotype was picked up many times. The rearrangement links TRBV7-6 to TRBJ1-6, with D possibly TRBD1 on 6 matching bases. Germline V CDR1 and CDR2: SGHVS, FNYEAQ. The length of the CDR3 is 18 residues. V gave up 0 bases and J gave up 0 bases, with 12 bases separating them. The CDR3 reads CASSLAEGGSSYNSPLHF. The DNA of the CDR3 is TGTGCCAGCAGCTTAGCGGAGGGGGGGAGCTCCTATAATTCACCCCTCCACTTT.

The sample holds many counts of this clonotype. The gene calls are TRBV12-3 or TRBV12-4 and TRBJ2-4; D gene uncertain. The CDR3 is made up of 14 amino acids. V gave up 7 bases and J gave up 0 bases, with 10 bases separating them. CDR3 sequence: CASTPQLAKNIQYF. The CDR3 nucleotides are TGTGCCAGCACTCCTCAGCTAGCCAAAAACATTCAGTACTTC.